The following is a TCR beta chain sequence with its context. The antigen remains unidentified. Healthy donors of bone marrow made up the group. Trimming at V came to 2 bases and at J to 2 bases, leaving 7 bases not matched to a gene. Germline V gives CDR1 SGHRS, CDR2 YFSETQ. This CDR3 region has 15 residues. The PCR contained 60 Vbeta and 13 Jbeta primers. Method: immunoSEQ multiplex PCR; TCRdb's copy keeps in-frame clones and lacks some. Of approximately 100,000 clones in the sample, 75% to 85% were seen once. This sample stems from a study of cytomegalovirus exposure and HLA in healthy donors. General study points: In the analysis, some V segments, TRBV6-2 and TRBV6-3 included, were excluded as indistinguishable. According to an earlier analysis, most TCR beta V segments yielded productive rearrangements about 87% or about 30% of the time. Immune exposure information comprised only CMV serostatus.

Sequencing was done on a sample of PBMCs. The chain is built from TRBV5-1 and TRBJ2-7; 7 nucleotides agree with TRBD1. The clonotype was recovered from a woman aged 45 to 65 in good health and CMV-seropositive. Here the CDR3 reads CASSLSGTDTYEQYF. The DNA for the CDR3 is TGCGCCAGCAGCTTATCCGGGACAGATACCTACGAGCAGTACTTC.